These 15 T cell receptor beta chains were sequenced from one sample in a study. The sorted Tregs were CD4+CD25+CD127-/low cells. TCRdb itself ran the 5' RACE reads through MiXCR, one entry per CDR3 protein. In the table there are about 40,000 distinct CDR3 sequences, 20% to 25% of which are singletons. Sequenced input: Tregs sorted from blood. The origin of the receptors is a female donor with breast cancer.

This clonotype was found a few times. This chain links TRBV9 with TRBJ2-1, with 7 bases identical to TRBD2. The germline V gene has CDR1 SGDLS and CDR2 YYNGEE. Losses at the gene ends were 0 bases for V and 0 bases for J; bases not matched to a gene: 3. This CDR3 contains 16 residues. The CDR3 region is CASSVGGGSSYNEQFF. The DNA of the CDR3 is TGTGCCAGCAGCGTAGGAGGCGGGAGCTCCTACAATGAGCAGTTCTTC.

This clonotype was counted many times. The CDR3: CASSPQLGGQPQHF. In nucleotides, the CDR3 is TGTGCCAGCAGTCCACAGTTGGGGGGGCAGCCCCAGCATTTT. V usage is TRBV12-3 or TRBV12-4 and J usage is TRBJ1-5, with D perhaps TRBD1 (5 bases). V was trimmed by 5 bases and J by 7 bases, leaving 15 bases between them. The CDR3 spans 14 residues.

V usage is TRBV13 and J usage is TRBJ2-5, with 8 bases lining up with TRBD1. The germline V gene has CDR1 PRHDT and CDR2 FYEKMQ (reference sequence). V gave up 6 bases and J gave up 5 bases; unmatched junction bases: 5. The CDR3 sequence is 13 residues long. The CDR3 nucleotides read TGTGCCAGCAGGTTGACAGGGGTGGAGACCCAGTACTTC. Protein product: CASRLTGVETQYF.

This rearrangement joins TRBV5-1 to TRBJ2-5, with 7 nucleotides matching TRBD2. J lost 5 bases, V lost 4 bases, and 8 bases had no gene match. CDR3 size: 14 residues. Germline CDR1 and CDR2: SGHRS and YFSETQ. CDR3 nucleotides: TGCGCCAGCAGCCCGCGTAGGCGGGAGGAGACCCAGTACTTC. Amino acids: CASSPRRREETQYF.

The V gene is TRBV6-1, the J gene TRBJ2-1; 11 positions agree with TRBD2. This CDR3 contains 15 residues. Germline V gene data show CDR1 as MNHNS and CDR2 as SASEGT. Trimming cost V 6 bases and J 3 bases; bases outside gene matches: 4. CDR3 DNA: TGTGCCAGCAGCCCGACTAGCGGGATCTACAATGAGCAGTTCTTC. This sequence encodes CASSPTSGIYNEQFF.

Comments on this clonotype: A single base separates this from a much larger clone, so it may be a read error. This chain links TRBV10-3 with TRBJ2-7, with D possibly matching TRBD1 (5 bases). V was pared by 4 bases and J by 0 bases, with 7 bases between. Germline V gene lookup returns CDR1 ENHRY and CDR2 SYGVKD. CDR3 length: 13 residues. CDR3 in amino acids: CAISGGSSYEQYF. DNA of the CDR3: TGTGCCATCAGTGGGGGCAGCTCCTACGAGCAGTACTTC.

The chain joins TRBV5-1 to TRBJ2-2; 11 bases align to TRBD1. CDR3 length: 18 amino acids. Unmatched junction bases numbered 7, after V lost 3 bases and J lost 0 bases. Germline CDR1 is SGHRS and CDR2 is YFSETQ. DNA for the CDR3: TGCGCCAGCAGCTCGGGACAGGGGGTCTTAGCGAACACCGGGGAGCTGTTTTTT. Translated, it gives CASSSGQGVLANTGELFF.

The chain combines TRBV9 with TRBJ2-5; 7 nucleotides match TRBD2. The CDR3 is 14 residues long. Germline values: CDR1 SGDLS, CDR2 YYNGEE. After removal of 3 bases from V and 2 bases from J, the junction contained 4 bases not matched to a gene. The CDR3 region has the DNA TGTGCCAGCAGCGGGGGCGGGAGTCAAGAGACCCAGTACTTC. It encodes CASSGGGSQETQYF.

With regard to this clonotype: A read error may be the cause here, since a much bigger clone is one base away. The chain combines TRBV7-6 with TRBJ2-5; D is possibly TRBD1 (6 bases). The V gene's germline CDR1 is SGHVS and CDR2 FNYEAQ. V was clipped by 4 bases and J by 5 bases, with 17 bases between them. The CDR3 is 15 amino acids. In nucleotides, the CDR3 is TGTGCCAGCAGCTCAGGGGCGGACCATTCTGAGACCCAGTACTTC. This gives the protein CASSSGADHSETQYF. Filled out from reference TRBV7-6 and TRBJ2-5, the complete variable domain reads GAGVSQSPRYKVTKRGQDVALRCDPISGHVSLYWYRQALGQGPEFLTYFNYEAQQDKSGLPNDRFSAERPEGSISTLTIQRTEQRDSAMYRCASSSGADHSETQYFGPGTRLLVL.

DNA for the CDR3: TGTGCCACCAGTGATTTACTAGCGGATTACAATGAGCAGTTCTTC. Translating it yields CATSDLLADYNEQFF. This chain connects TRBV24-1 to TRBJ2-1, with 8 nucleotides matching TRBD2. The CDR3 is 15 amino acids. V lost 1 base to trimming and J lost 4 bases; unmatched junction nucleotides: 2. The germline V gene encodes CDR1 KGHDR and CDR2 SFDVKD.

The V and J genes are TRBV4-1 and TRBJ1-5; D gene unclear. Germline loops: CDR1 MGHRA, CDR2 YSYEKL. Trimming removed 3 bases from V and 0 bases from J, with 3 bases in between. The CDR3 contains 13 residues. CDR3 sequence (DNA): TGCGCCAGCAGCCAGGGTAGCAATCAGCCCCAGCATTTT. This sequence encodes CASSQGSNQPQHF.

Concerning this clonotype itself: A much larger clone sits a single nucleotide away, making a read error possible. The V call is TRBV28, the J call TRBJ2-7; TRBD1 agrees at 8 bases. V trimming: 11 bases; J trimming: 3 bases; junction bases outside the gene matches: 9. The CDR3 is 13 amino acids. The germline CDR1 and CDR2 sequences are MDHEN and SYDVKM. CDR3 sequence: CAGQGAVVYEQYF. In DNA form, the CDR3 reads TGTGCCGGCCAGGGGGCAGTGGTCTACGAGCAGTACTTC.

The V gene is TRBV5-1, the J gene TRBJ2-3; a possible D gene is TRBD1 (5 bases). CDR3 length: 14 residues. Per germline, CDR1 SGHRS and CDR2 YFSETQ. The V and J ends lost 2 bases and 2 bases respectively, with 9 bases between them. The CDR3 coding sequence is TGCGCCAGCAGCTTAGGACAACTCACAGATACGCAGTATTTT. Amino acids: CASSLGQLTDTQYF. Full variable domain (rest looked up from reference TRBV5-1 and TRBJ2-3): KAGVTQTPRYLIKTRGQQVTLSCSPISGHRSVSWYQQTPGQGLQFLFEYFSETQRNKGNFPGRFSGRQFSNSRSEMNVSTLELGDSALYLCASSLGQLTDTQYFGPGTRLTVL.

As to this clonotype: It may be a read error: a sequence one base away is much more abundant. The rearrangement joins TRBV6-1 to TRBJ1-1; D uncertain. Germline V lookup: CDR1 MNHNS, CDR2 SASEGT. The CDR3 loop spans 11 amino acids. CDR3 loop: CAISGNTEAFF. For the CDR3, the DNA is TGTGCCATCAGTGGGAACACTGAAGCTTTCTTT.

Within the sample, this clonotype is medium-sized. The CDR3 sequence is CASSFRGSSYNEQFF. The CDR3 bases are TGCGCCAGCAGCTTCCGGGGAAGCTCCTACAATGAGCAGTTCTTC. The chain couples TRBV5-1 to TRBJ2-1, with TRBD2 as a possible D gene (5 bases). This CDR3 contains 15 residues. Trimming left V 2 bases short and J 0 bases short, with 9 bases between. Looked up from germline, CDR1 is SGHRS and CDR2 is YFSETQ.